A single sample gave rise to the 2 T cell receptor beta chains below, sequenced in a study of tumor-infiltrating lymphocytes in primary liver carcinoma. Reverse transcription of about 500 ng total RNA with a constant-region primer produced TCR beta cDNA. Three nested multiplex PCR rounds, a slightly modified ARM-PCR, produced the libraries for TCR beta. TRBV1-TRBV30 forward primers paired with a C-beta reverse primer were used in the first two PCR rounds, which ran approximately 10 cycles each. TCRdb reprocessed the multiplex PCR reads with MiXCR, giving one entry per CDR3 protein. Among fewer than 85,000 distinct CDR3 sequences, around 66% were seen once, and the ten largest hold about 25%. Both RNA and DNA were isolated together from about 19-30 mg of bulk tissue that had not been sorted. The sequencing input was tumor-adjacent normal liver tissue. These receptors originate from a man aged 40-50 years with primary liver carcinoma and hepatitis B virus infection.

As to this clonotype: Germline is not matched at one junction end, which may reflect a read error. This sequence joins TRBV6-5 and TRBJ1-2; 8 bases are a match to TRBD1. The CDR3 contains 15 residues. Germline CDR1 MNHEY, CDR2 SVGAGI. The CDR3 here is CGSRQTGTGCYSYTF. In DNA form, the CDR3 reads TGCGGCAGCAGGCAAACCGGGACAGGATGCTATAGCTACACTTTC.

As concerns this clonotype: A much larger clone lies one base from this, so it may be a read error. In this CDR3 the conserved last residue, phenylalanine or tryptophan, is missing, so a read error is likely. The J gene is TRBJ2-7, the V gene TRBV28; perhaps TRBD1 as D (6 bases). Germline V lookup: CDR1 MDHEN, CDR2 SYDVKM. Trimming cost V 6 bases and J 5 bases, with 17 bases left between them. The CDR3 has 14 residues. The CDR3 region has the DNA TGTGCCAGCAGGGGCCCAGGGGATACCCACGAGCAGTACTCC. This gives the protein CASRGPGDTHEQYS.